A selection of T cell receptor beta chains follows, all from one sample in a study of beta chain features in type 1 diabetes. Measured with immunoSEQ multiplex PCR; TCRdb has only the in-frame clones, and not every one. The sample comprises 300,000 to 450,000 clones, 10% to 15% of which are singletons, and 0.015% to 0.02% rests with the top ten. The source material was naive CD4+ T cells from blood. These receptors all stem from a man aged 18 to 30 in good health. Both conserved end residues are part of each CDR3. D genes are given only for firm matches. Clone size, where shown, is once, few, many, or a class for clones that have expanded.

v_call	j_call	d_call	clone_size	cdr3_aa	cdr3_nt
TRBV4-1	TRBJ2-7	TRBD2	NA	CASSQAGLAEAYEQYF	TGCGCCAGCAGCCAAGCGGGGCTAGCGGAGGCCTACGAGCAGTACTTC
TRBV6-5	TRBJ2-5	TRBD2	NA	CASSSSGTSGRKTQYF	TGTGCCAGCAGTTCCTCCGGGACTAGCGGGAGGAAGACCCAGTACTTC
TRBV18	TRBJ1-1	NA	NA	CASSPQLGRNTEAFF	TGTGCCAGCTCACCACAACTGGGGAGGAACACTGAAGCTTTCTTT
TRBV7-3	TRBJ2-1	TRBD1	NA	CASSLDRVVNEQFF	TGTGCCAGCAGCCTCGACAGGGTAGTCAATGAGCAGTTCTTC
TRBV28	TRBJ1-2	NA	NA	CASSSGGGNYGYTF	TGTGCCAGCAGTTCTGGGGGAGGGAACTATGGCTACACCTTC
TRBV11-2	TRBJ2-1	TRBD2	NA	CASSRGLAGGGYNEQFF	TGTGCCAGCAGCCGGGGACTAGCGGGAGGGGGTTACAATGAGCAGTTCTTC
TRBV28	TRBJ1-2	TRBD1	NA	CAIRDRWGGGYGYTF	TGTGCCATTCGGGACAGGTGGGGGGGTGGCTATGGCTACACCTTC
TRBV2	TRBJ1-2	TRBD1	few	CASTTGGYGYTF	TGTGCCAGCACTACAGGGGGCTATGGCTACACCTTC
TRBV19	TRBJ1-1	TRBD1	NA	CASSITGVDTEAFF	TGTGCCAGTAGTATCACAGGGGTGGACACTGAAGCTTTCTTT
TRBV29-1	TRBJ1-4	TRBD1	few	CSVGTGSNEKLFF	TGCAGCGTGGGGACAGGGTCTAATGAAAAACTGTTTTTT
TRBV7-9	TRBJ1-1	NA	few	CASSFQGNTEAFF	TGTGCCAGCAGCTTCCAGGGGAACACTGAAGCTTTCTTT
TRBV19	TRBJ2-2	TRBD2	NA	CASSTPGGFLTGELFF	TGTGCCAGTAGCACCCCGGGAGGATTCCTTACCGGGGAGCTGTTTTTT
TRBV7-9	TRBJ2-1	TRBD2	few	CASSSLAGGRGEQFF	TGTGCCAGCAGCTCCCTGGCGGGGGGCAGGGGTGAGCAGTTCTTC
TRBV7-3	TRBJ2-7	NA	few	CASSPFSSQSYEQYF	TGTGCCAGCAGCCCCTTCTCTAGCCAATCCTACGAGCAGTACTTC
TRBV30	TRBJ2-4	NA	NA	CAWSETGGIQYF	TGTGCCTGGAGTGAGACCGGGGGAATTCAGTACTTC
TRBV14	TRBJ1-2	NA	once	CASSPPGGNYGYTF	TGTGCCAGCAGCCCCCCCGGGGGAAACTATGGCTACACCTTC
TRBV18	TRBJ2-7	NA	few	CASSPPSSSYEQYF	TGTGCCAGCTCACCTCCGAGTAGCTCCTACGAGCAGTACTTC